Reported below is one T cell receptor beta chain. Its specificity is not known. The data were taken from a study of siplizumab effects on memory and regulatory T cells. Whole-study results and caveats: No more than a minor fraction of alloreactive clones could be traced back to unstimulated subsets. Siplizumab significantly decreased alloreactive sequences from unstimulated CD4+ memory cells. Greater diversity than memory cells seemed evident in naive T cells, which also appeared to be major alloresponse contributors.

Every sample had approximately 10^5 of its TCR templates assayed. TCRdb's copy holds only in-frame clones and misses some; the assay was immunoSEQ multiplex PCR. The table lists 50,000 to 55,000 clones, 93% of them singletons. Germline-derived CDR1 and CDR2 are SGHTS and YDEGEE. CDR3 length equals 14 residues. V was cut by 1 base and J by 3 bases, with 11 bases left in between. This chain links TRBV5-8 with TRBJ2-7; D might be TRBD2 (6 bases). This receptor was obtained from a human donor in good health. The material sequenced was CD8+ T cells sorted from blood. The CDR3 DNA is TGTGCCAGCAGCTTGCCGGGGGAAGACTACGAGCAGTACTTC. Protein product: CASSLPGEDYEQYF.